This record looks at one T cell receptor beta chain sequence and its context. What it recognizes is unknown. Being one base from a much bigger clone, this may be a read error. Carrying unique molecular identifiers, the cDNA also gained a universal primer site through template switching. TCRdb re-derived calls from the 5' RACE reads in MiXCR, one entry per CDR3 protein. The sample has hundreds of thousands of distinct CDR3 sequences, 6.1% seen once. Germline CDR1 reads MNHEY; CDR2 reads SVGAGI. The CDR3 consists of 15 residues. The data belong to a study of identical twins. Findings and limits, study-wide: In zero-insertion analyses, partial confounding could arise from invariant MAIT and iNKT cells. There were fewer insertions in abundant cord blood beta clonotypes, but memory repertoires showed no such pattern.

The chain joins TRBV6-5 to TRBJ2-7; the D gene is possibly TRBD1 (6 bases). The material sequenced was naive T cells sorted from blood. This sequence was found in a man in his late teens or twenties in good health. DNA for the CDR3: TGTGCCAGCAGTTACAGGACAGTGAGCTCCTACGAGAAGTACGTC. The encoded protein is CASSYRTVSSYEKYV.